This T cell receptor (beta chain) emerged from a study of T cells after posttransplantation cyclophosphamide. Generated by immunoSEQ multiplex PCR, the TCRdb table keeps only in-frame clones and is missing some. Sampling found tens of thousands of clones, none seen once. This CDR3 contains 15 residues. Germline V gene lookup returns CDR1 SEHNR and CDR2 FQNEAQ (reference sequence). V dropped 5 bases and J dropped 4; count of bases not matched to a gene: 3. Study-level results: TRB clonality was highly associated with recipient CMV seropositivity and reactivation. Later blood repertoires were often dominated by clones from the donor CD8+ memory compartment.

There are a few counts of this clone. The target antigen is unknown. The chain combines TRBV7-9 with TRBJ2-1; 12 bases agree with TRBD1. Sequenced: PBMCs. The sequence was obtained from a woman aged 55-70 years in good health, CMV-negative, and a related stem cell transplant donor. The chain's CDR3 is CASSGTGGTYNEQFF. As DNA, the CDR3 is TGTGCCAGCAGCGGGACAGGGGGCACGTACAATGAGCAGTTCTTC.